This T cell receptor (beta chain) was profiled in a study of blood T cell repertoires in COVID-19. This clone showed up just once. Clones were read by immunoSEQ multiplex PCR, and TCRdb kept only the in-frame ones, dropping some. The repertoire has roughly 100,000 clones, roughly 88% of them found once; the top ten carry 6.5% to 9.5%. CDR1 and CDR2 from the germline V gene are SGHTA and FQGTGA. There are 16 residues in the CDR3. The V gene lost 1 base and the J gene lost 2 bases, with 14 bases spanning the gap. The chain employs TRBV7-3 and TRBJ2-5; D gene unclear. Source material: peripheral blood. The receptor was isolated from a woman aged 70-85 years with acute or convalescent COVID-19. DNA of the CDR3: TGTGCCAGCAGCTTAAACGGCGGAACCTCACAAGAGACCCAGTACTTC. Translation gives CASSLNGGTSQETQYF.